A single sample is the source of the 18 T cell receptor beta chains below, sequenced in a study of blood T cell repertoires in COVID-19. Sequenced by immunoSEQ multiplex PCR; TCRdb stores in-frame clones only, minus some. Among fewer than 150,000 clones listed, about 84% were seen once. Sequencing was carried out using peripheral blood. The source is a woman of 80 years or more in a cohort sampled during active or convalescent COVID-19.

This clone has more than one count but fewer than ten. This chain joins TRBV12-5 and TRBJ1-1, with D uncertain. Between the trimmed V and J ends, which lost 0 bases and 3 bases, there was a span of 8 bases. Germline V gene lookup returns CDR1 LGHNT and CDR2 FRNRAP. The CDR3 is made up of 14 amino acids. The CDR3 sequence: CASGLVRVHTEAFF. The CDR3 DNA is TGTGCTAGTGGTTTGGTACGGGTTCACACTGAAGCTTTCTTT.

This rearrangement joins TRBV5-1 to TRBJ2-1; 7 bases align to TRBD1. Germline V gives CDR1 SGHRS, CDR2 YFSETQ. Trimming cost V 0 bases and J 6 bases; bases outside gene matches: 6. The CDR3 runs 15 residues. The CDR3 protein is CASSLGDSPSNEQFF. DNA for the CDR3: TGCGCCAGCAGCTTGGGGGACAGCCCCTCCAATGAGCAGTTCTTC.

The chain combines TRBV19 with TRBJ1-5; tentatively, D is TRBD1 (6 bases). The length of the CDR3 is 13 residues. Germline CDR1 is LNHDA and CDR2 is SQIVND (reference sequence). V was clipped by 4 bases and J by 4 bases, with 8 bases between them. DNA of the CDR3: TGTGCCAGTAGTAAGGGGGAGAATCAGCCCCAGCATTTT. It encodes CASSKGENQPQHF.

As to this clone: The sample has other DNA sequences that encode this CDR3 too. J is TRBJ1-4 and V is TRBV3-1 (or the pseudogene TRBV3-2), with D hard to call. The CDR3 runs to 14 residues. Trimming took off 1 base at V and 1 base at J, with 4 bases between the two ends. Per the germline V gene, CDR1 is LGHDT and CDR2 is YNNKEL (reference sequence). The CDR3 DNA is TGTGCCAGCAGCCAAGTACTAACTAATGAAAAACTGTTTTTT. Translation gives CASSQVLTNEKLFF.

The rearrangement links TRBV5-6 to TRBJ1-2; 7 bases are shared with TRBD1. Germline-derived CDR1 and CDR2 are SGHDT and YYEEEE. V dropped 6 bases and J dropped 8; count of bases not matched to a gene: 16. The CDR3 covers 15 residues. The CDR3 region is CASKLAMQGVKGYTF. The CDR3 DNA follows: TGTGCCAGCAAATTGGCTATGCAGGGGGTAAAGGGCTACACCTTC.

The CDR3 sequence is CASSPRDSFSNQPQHF. In DNA form, the CDR3 reads TGTGCCAGCAGTCCACGGGACAGCTTTAGCAATCAGCCCCAGCATTTT. The chain is built from TRBV6-6 and TRBJ1-5; 7 bases fit TRBD1. In germline, CDR1 is MNHNY, CDR2 SVGAGI (reference sequence). There are 16 residues in the CDR3. V lost 5 bases and J lost 0; bases outside the gene matches: 7.

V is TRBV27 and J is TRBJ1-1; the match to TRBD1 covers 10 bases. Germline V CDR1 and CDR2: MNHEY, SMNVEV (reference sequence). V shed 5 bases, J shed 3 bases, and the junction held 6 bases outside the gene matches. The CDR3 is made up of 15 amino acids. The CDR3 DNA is TGTGCCAGCAGTCCAACGACAGGGGGCCACACTGAAGCTTTCTTT. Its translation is CASSPTTGGHTEAFF.

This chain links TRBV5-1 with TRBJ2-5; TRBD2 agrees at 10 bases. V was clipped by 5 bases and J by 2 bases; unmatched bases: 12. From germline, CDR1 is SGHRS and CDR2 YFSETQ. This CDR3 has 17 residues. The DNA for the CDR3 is TGCGCCAGCAGGTTTTCCTGGACTAGCGGACGACAAGAGACCCAGTACTTC. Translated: CASRFSWTSGRQETQYF.

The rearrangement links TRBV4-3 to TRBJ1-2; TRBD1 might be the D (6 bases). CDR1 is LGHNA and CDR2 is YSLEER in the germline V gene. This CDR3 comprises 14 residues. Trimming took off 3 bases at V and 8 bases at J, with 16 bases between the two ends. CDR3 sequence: CASSQENSGAGYTF. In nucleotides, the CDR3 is TGCGCCAGCAGCCAGGAAAACTCAGGGGCCGGCTACACCTTC.

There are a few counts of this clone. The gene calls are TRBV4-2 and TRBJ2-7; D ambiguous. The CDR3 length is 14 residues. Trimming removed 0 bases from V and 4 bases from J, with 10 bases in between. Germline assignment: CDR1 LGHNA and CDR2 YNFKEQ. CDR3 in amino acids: CASSQESQYYEQYF. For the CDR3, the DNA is TGTGCCAGCAGCCAAGAATCCCAGTATTACGAGCAGTACTTC.

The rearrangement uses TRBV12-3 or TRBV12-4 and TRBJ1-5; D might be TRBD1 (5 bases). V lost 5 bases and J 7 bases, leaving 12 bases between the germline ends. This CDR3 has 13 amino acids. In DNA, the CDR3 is TGTGCCAGCAGTGGGGGGACGGGGCAGCCCCAGCATTTT. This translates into CASSGGTGQPQHF.

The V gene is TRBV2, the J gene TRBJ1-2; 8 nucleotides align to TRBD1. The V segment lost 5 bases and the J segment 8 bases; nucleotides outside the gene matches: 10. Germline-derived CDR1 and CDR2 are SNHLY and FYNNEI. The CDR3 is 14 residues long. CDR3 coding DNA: TGTGCCAGCAGTACAGGGAGACAGGGGAGCGGCTACACCTTC. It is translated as CASSTGRQGSGYTF.

CDR3 sequence reads: CASSYELAGGDTDTQYF. CDR3 coding DNA: TGCGCCAGCAGCTACGAACTAGCGGGGGGGGACACAGATACGCAGTATTTT. The chain couples TRBV5-1 to TRBJ2-3; 13 nucleotides line up with TRBD2. Germline V gene sequence: CDR1 SGHRS, CDR2 YFSETQ. After removal of 3 bases from V and 2 bases from J, the junction contained 6 bases not matched to a gene. CDR3 length equals 17 residues.

The CDR3 sequence: CASSPALGGGEQFF. The CDR3 DNA reads as TGTGCCAGCAGCCCAGCCCTCGGTGGCGGTGAGCAGTTCTTC. This chain links TRBV3-1 (or the pseudogene TRBV3-2) with TRBJ2-1; D call uncertain. This CDR3 has 14 amino acids. Trimming shortened V by 4 bases and J by 9 bases, and 16 bases separated the two germline ends. The germline V gene has CDR1 LGHDT and CDR2 YNNKEL (reference sequence).

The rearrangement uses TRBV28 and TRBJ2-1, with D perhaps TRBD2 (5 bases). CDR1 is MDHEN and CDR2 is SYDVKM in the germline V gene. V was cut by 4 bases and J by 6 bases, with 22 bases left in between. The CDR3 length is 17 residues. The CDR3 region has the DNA TGTGCCAGCAGTTACTTAGGCCTGGTCAACCGGGGCAATGAGCAGTTCTTC. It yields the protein CASSYLGLVNRGNEQFF. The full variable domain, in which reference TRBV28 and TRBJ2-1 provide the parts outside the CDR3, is DVKVTQSSRYLVKRTGEKVFLECVQDMDHENMFWYRQDPGLGLRLIYFSYDVKMKEKGDIPEGYSVSREKKERFSLILESASTNQTSMYLCASSYLGLVNRGNEQFFGPGTRLTVL.

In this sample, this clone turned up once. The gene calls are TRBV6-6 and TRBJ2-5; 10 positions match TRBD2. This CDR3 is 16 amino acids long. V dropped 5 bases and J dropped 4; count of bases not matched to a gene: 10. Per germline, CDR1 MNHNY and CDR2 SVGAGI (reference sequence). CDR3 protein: CASSGQRGGLRETQYF. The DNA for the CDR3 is TGTGCCAGCAGTGGTCAGCGGGGGGGCCTACGAGAGACCCAGTACTTC.

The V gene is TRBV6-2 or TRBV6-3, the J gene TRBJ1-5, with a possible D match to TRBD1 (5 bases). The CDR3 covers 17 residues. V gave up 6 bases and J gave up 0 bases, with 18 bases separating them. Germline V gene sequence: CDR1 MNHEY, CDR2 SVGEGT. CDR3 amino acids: CASSPNRSGPSNQPQHF. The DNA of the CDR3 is TGTGCCAGCAGCCCGAACAGGAGTGGGCCTAGCAATCAGCCCCAGCATTTT.

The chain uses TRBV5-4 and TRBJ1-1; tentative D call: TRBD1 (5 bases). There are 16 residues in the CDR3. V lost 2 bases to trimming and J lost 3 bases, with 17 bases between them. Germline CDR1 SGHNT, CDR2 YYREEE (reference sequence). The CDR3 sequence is CASSFRGKRAHTEAFF. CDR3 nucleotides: TGTGCCAGCAGCTTTCGGGGGAAGCGGGCTCACACTGAAGCTTTCTTT.